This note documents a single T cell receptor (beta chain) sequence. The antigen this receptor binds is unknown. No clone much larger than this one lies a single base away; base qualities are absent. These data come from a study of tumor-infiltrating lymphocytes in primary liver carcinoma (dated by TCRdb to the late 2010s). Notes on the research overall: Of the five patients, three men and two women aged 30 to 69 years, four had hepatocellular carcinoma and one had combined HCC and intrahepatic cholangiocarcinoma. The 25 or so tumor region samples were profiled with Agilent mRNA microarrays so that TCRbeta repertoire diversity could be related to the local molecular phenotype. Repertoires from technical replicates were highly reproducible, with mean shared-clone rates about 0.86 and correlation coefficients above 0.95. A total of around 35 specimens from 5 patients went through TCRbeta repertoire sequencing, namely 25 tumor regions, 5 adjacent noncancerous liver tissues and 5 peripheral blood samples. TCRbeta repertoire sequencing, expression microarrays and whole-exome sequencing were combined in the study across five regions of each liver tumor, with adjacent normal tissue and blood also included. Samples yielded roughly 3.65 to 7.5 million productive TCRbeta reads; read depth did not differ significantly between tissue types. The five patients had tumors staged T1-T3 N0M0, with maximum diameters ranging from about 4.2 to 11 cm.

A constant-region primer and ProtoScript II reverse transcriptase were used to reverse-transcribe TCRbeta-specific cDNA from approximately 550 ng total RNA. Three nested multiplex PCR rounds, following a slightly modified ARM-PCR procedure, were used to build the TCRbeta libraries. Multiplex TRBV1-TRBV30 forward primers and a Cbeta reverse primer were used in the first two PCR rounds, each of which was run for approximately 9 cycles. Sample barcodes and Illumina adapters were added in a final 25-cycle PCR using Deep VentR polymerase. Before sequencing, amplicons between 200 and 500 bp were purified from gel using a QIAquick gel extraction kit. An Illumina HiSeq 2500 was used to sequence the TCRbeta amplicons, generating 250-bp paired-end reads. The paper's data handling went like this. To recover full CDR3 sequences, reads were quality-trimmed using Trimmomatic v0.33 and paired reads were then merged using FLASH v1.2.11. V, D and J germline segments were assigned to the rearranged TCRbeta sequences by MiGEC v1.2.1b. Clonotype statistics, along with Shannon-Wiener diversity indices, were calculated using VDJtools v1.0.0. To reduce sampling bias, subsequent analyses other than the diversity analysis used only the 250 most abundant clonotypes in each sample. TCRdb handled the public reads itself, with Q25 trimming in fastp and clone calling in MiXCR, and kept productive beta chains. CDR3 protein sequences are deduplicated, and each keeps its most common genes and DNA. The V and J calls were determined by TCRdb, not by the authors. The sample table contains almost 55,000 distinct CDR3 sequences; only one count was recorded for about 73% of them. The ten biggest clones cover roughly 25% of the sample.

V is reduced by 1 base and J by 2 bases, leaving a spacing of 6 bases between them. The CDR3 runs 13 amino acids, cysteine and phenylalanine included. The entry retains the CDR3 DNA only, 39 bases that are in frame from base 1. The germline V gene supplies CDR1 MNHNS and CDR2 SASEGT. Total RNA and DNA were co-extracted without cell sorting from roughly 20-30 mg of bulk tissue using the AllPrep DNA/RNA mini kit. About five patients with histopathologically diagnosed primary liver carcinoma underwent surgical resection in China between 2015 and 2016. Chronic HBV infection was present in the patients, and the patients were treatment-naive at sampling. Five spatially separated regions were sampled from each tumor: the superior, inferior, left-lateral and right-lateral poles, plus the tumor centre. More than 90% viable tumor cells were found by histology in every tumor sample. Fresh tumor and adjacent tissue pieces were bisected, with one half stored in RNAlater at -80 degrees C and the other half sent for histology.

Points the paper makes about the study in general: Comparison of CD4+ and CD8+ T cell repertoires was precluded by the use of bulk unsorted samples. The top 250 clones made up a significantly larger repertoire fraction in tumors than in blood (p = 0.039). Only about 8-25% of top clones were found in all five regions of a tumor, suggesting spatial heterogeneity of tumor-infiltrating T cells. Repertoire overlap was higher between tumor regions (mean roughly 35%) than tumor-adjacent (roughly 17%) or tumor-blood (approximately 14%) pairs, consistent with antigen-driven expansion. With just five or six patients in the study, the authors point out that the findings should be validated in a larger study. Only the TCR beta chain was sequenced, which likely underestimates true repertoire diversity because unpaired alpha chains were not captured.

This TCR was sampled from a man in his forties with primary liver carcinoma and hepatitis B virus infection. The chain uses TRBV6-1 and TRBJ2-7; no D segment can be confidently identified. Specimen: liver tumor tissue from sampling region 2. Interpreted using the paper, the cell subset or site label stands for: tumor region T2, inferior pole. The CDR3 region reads CASSEGGAYEQYF. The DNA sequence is TGTGCCAGCAGTGAAGGTGGGGCCTACGAGCAGTACTTC.